A selection of T cell receptor beta chains follows, all from one sample in a study of OX40 agonist ivuxolimab in advanced cancers. Sequencing was performed with immunoSEQ multiplex PCR; in TCRdb, only in-frame clones are kept and a portion is missing. The data hold over 55,000 clones, with 80% to 90% observed a single time. The sequencing here drew on CD4+ or CD8+ T cells sorted from blood, taken in a trial of the OX40 agonist ivuxolimab. The receptors come from an adult with an advanced solid tumor such as melanoma, head and neck, liver or kidney cancer. Each CDR3 is given with its conserved first and last residue. Each record gives: CDR3 length, D gene, J gene, V gene, CDR3 DNA, CDR3 protein. A D gene is named only where the DNA matches it firmly.

len: 14; d_gene: TRBD1; j_gene: TRBJ1-4; v_gene: TRBV19; CDR3nt: TGTGCCAGTAGACCCGACAGGGTTTGGGAAAAACTGTTTTTT; CDR3aa: CASRPDRVWEKLFF
len: 11; d_gene: TRBD1; j_gene: TRBJ2-1; v_gene: TRBV20-1; CDR3nt: TGCAGTGCCCGACAGGGGGAAGTGCAGTTCTTC; CDR3aa: CSARQGEVQFF
len: 16; d_gene: .; j_gene: TRBJ1-2; v_gene: TRBV10-2; CDR3nt: TGCGCCAGCAGTAATAAAGCTTCTAGAAAGACCTATGGCTACACCTTC; CDR3aa: CASSNKASRKTYGYTF
len: 11; d_gene: .; j_gene: TRBJ1-2; v_gene: TRBV30; CDR3nt: TGTGCCTGGAGCCTCTCCTATGGCTACACCTTC; CDR3aa: CAWSLSYGYTF
len: 16; d_gene: .; j_gene: TRBJ1-4; v_gene: TRBV6-6; CDR3nt: TGTGCCAGCAGTTGGGGACTGGAAGCAACTAATGAAAAACTGTTTTTT; CDR3aa: CASSWGLEATNEKLFF
len: 14; d_gene: .; j_gene: TRBJ1-1; v_gene: TRBV19; CDR3nt: TGTGCCAGTAGTATGGGACTCTCGGGGACTGAAGCTTTCTTT; CDR3aa: CASSMGLSGTEAFF
len: 14; d_gene: .; j_gene: TRBJ1-2; v_gene: TRBV11-2; CDR3nt: TGTGCCAGCAGTCCCGGGCCTTCCAACTATGGCTACACCTTC; CDR3aa: CASSPGPSNYGYTF
len: 13; d_gene: .; j_gene: TRBJ1-1; v_gene: TRBV30; CDR3nt: TGTGCCTGTATGAGGAGAGTTGGAACTGAAGCTTTCTTT; CDR3aa: CACMRRVGTEAFF
len: 17; d_gene: TRBD2; j_gene: TRBJ2-3; v_gene: TRBV18; CDR3nt: TGTGCCAGCTCACCACCGATGGGAGGGACCGGCACAGATACGCAGTATTTT; CDR3aa: CASSPPMGGTGTDTQYF
len: 17; d_gene: TRBD1; j_gene: TRBJ2-5; v_gene: TRBV7-3; CDR3nt: TGTGCCAGCAGCTTAACGGGTCTACAGGGGGCCCAAGAGACCCAGTACTTC; CDR3aa: CASSLTGLQGAQETQYF
len: 17; d_gene: TRBD1; j_gene: TRBJ2-3; v_gene: TRBV14; CDR3nt: TGTGCCAGCAGCCAAGCAACAGGGGGCCCCAGCACAGATACGCAGTATTTT; CDR3aa: CASSQATGGPSTDTQYF